These 24 T cell receptor beta chains were all obtained from the same sample, sequenced in a study of CD8 T cells in Susac syndrome. RNA, at about 0.5 to 1 ug, was reverse transcribed with random hexamers. TCRdb independently ran MiXCR on the immunoSEQ multiplex PCR reads; one entry per CDR3 protein. The sample includes 180,000 or so distinct CDR3 sequences, about 95% seen only once; the top ten take about 0.1%. Sequencing was performed on CD4+ T cells from PBMCs. Receptors originate from a human donor in good health.

This chain joins TRBV15 and TRBJ2-7; D is unresolved. The CDR3 has 13 amino acids. V shed 8 bases and J shed 3 bases, with 14 bases lying between them. CDR1 and CDR2 (germline): LNHNV, YYDKDF (reference sequence). The DNA of the CDR3 is TGTGCCACCGAACGATCGTCGGGCTACGAGCAGTACTTC. Encoded protein: CATERSSGYEQYF.

The V call is TRBV5-4, the J call TRBJ1-2, with D possibly TRBD1 on 6 matching bases. Trimming stripped 3 bases from V and 1 base from J, with 13 bases between. The V gene's germline CDR1 is SGHNT and CDR2 YYREEE (reference sequence). CDR3 size: 15 residues. In DNA form, the CDR3 reads TGTGCCAGCAGCTACGACCCGGACAGTAACTATGGCTACACCTTC. Encoded protein: CASSYDPDSNYGYTF.

This sequence joins TRBV18 and TRBJ1-1, with a possible D match to TRBD1 (5 bases). The CDR3 has 16 residues. Germline V gene data show CDR1 as KGHSH and CDR2 as LQKENI. Deletions cut 5 bases from V and 2 bases from J, with 18 bases between. Here the CDR3 reads CASSGLFAGANTEAFF. CDR3 DNA sequence: TGTGCCAGCTCAGGGTTATTCGCCGGGGCAAACACTGAAGCTTTCTTT.

The CDR3 DNA reads TGCGCCAGCAGCCAAGAAACGAACACTGAAGCTTTCTTT. It yields the protein CASSQETNTEAFF. The chain couples TRBV4-3 to TRBJ1-1; D gene uncertain. Trimming took 0 bases from V and 1 from J, leaving 3 bases between them. The germline gives CDR1 LGHNA, CDR2 YSLEER. The CDR3 is 13 residues long.

The chain couples TRBV28 to TRBJ2-3, with D unresolved. V shed 5 bases and J shed 2 bases, with 11 bases lying between them. The CDR3 loop spans 14 amino acids. CDR1 MDHEN and CDR2 SYDVKM come from the germline V gene. The DNA for the CDR3 is TGTGCCAGCAGTCCCCCCGACCCCACAGATACGCAGTATTTT. This encodes CASSPPDPTDTQYF.

The rearrangement links TRBV20-1 to TRBJ2-2, with a tentative D call TRBD1 (5 bases). The CDR3 sequence is 12 residues long. V was clipped by 7 bases and J by 9 bases, with 15 bases between them. Germline CDR1 and CDR2: DFQATT and SNEGSKA (reference sequence). The CDR3 sequence is CSVASGSWELFF. The CDR3 nucleotides read TGCAGTGTCGCTTCAGGGTCTTGGGAGCTGTTTTTT.

The rearrangement joins TRBV20-1 to TRBJ2-5; 7 positions agree with TRBD2. There are 15 residues in the CDR3. Looked up from germline, CDR1 is DFQATT and CDR2 is SNEGSKA (reference sequence). V shed 1 base, J shed 1 base, and the junction held 6 bases outside the gene matches. CDR3: CSARAMREFQETQYF. CDR3 DNA sequence: TGCAGTGCTAGAGCGATGCGGGAGTTCCAAGAGACCCAGTACTTC.

This chain uses TRBV27 with TRBJ2-7; possibly TRBD1 or TRBD2 for D (5 bases each). From germline, CDR1 is MNHEY and CDR2 SMNVEV (reference sequence). CDR3 size: 13 residues. The V end lost 5 bases, the J end lost 7 bases, and 15 bases lay between the germline ends. DNA for the CDR3: TGTGCCAGCAGTCAACGAGGGGTTGGGGAGCAGTACTTC. It is translated as CASSQRGVGEQYF.

Regarding this clonotype: The germline gene is not matched at one end of the junction; a read error may be the cause. The chain joins TRBV7-7 to TRBJ2-2; D is uncertain. The CDR3 consists of 14 residues. Germline V gene data show CDR1 as SSHAT and CDR2 as FNYEAQ (reference sequence). The CDR3 loop reads CASSLESNTGELFF. CDR3 bases: TGTGCTAGCAGCTTAGAATCCAACACCGGGGAGCTGTTTTTT.

The CDR3 spells CSALRGGRGVYEQYF. In DNA form, the CDR3 reads TGCAGTGCCCTACGGGGGGGAAGGGGAGTCTACGAGCAGTACTTC. The gene calls are TRBV20-1 and TRBJ2-7, with 8 bases aligning to TRBD2. The CDR3 is made up of 15 amino acids. From germline, CDR1 is DFQATT and CDR2 SNEGSKA (reference sequence). Germline trimming cut 6 bases from V and 3 bases from J; bases unmatched to any gene: 13.

The chain joins TRBV30 to TRBJ1-2; D remains ambiguous. The CDR3 sequence is 11 residues long. Trimming removed 2 bases from V and 8 bases from J, with 9 bases in between. The germline V gene has CDR1 GTSNPN and CDR2 SVGIG (reference sequence). CDR3 nucleotides: TGTGCCTGGAGTATCGGGATCGGCTACACCTTC. This codes for CAWSIGIGYTF.

CDR3 sequence: CSASNRNQPQHF. CDR3 DNA sequence: TGCAGTGCTAGTAATAGAAATCAGCCCCAGCATTTT. This chain links TRBV20-1 with TRBJ1-5; no clear D. Germline V gives CDR1 DFQATT, CDR2 SNEGSKA (reference sequence). The CDR3 consists of 12 residues. The germline V and J ends were trimmed by 3 bases and 4 bases, with 7 bases remaining between them.

The chain is built from TRBV29-1 and TRBJ2-3, with D possibly being TRBD1 (6 bases). V dropped 0 bases and J dropped 4 bases, with 8 bases sitting between them. The germline gives CDR1 SQVTM, CDR2 ANQGSEA. The CDR3 extends over 13 amino acids. The CDR3: CSVEDQGSDTQYF. The CDR3 region has the DNA TGCAGCGTTGAAGACCAGGGGTCAGATACGCAGTATTTT.

This clonotype was recorded only once. V is TRBV5-1 and J is TRBJ2-4; 9 bases agree with TRBD2. CDR1 is SGHRS and CDR2 is YFSETQ in the germline V gene. The CDR3 is 15 amino acids. After removal of 0 bases from V and 8 bases from J, the junction contained 6 bases not matched to a gene. Here the CDR3 DNA reads TGCGCCAGCAGCTTGGTCGCGGGAGGGCCTGACATTCAGTACTTC. Translating it yields CASSLVAGGPDIQYF.

The chain links TRBV7-9 to TRBJ1-5, with D perhaps TRBD1 (6 bases). CDR3 length equals 14 residues. Trimming left V 5 bases short and J 5 bases short, with 13 bases between. Germline CDR1 SEHNR, CDR2 FQNEAQ (reference sequence). The CDR3 nucleotides read TGTGCCAGCAGCCCAGACAGGTCCGATCAGCCCCAGCATTTT. Encoded protein: CASSPDRSDQPQHF.

The chain carries TRBV7-9 and TRBJ2-7, with 11 positions matching TRBD2. This CDR3 has 15 residues. Germline loops: CDR1 SEHNR, CDR2 FQNEAQ (reference sequence). J was trimmed by 3 bases and V by 4 bases; bases with no gene match: 5. CDR3 coding DNA: TGTGCCAGCAGCTCACCGGGACTAGCGGTCTACGAGCAGTACTTC. Encoded protein: CASSSPGLAVYEQYF.

The chain employs TRBV20-1 and TRBJ1-2; D is undetermined. Germline V gene lookup returns CDR1 DFQATT and CDR2 SNEGSKA (reference sequence). The CDR3 covers 13 residues. The V gene lost 6 bases and the J gene lost 4 bases, with 15 bases spanning the gap. The CDR3 here is CSASGISAYGYTF. As DNA, the CDR3 is TGCAGTGCCTCTGGGATCTCAGCCTATGGCTACACCTTC.

This chain uses TRBV29-1 with TRBJ2-4; D gene uncertain. This CDR3 comprises 12 residues. V lost 3 bases and J lost 1, with 4 bases in between. Germline V CDR1 and CDR2: SQVTM, ANQGSEA. The CDR3 sequence is CSVETAKNIQYF. CDR3 bases: TGCAGCGTTGAGACCGCCAAAAACATTCAGTACTTC.

The chain links TRBV6-5 to TRBJ2-6; maybe TRBD2 (7 bases). V was cut by 2 bases and J by 2 bases, with 13 bases left in between. The CDR3 extends over 17 amino acids. Germline values: CDR1 MNHEY, CDR2 SVGAGI. The CDR3 loop is CASSYLRGGTGANVLTF. DNA of the CDR3: TGTGCCAGCAGTTACCTAAGGGGGGGCACTGGGGCCAACGTCCTGACTTTC.

The gene calls are TRBV30 and TRBJ2-3; D unresolved. Trimming cost V 3 bases and J 4 bases, with 11 bases left between them. CDR3 length: 13 residues. CDR1 is GTSNPN, CDR2 SVGIG, per germline (reference sequence). This CDR3 is CAWRLGGADTQYF. The CDR3 DNA sequence: TGTGCCTGGAGATTGGGTGGCGCAGATACGCAGTATTTT.

This chain connects TRBV28 to TRBJ1-1, with unresolved D. Germline CDR1 reads MDHEN; CDR2 reads SYDVKM. CDR3 size: 13 residues. The V gene lost 7 bases and the J gene lost 5 bases, with 14 bases spanning the gap. CDR3 nucleotide sequence: TGTGCCAGCACCCTACCGGGGTTGACTGAAGCTTTCTTT. Translated, it gives CASTLPGLTEAFF.

The V call is TRBV7-9, the J call TRBJ2-2, with D maybe TRBD1 (6 bases). V was pared by 1 base and J by 6 bases, with 6 bases between. CDR3 size: 13 residues. Looked up from germline, CDR1 is SEHNR and CDR2 is FQNEAQ (reference sequence). CDR3 sequence: CASSLGTAGELFF. CDR3 in DNA: TGTGCCAGCAGCTTAGGGACAGCCGGGGAGCTGTTTTTT. The full variable domain, in which reference TRBV7-9 and TRBJ2-2 provide the parts outside the CDR3, is DTGVSQNPRHKITKRGQNVTFRCDPISEHNRLYWYRQTLGQGPEFLTYFQNEAQLEKSRLLSDRFSAERPKGSFSTLEIQRTEQGDSAMYLCASSLGTAGELFFGEGSRLTVL.

The genes are TRBV20-1 and TRBJ1-5; TRBD1 is a possible D gene (5 bases). Trimming took 1 base from V and 0 from J, leaving 19 bases between them. Per the germline V gene, CDR1 is DFQATT and CDR2 is SNEGSKA (reference sequence). The CDR3 runs to 18 residues. The CDR3 region is CSARARGREPFSNQPQHF. The CDR3 region has the DNA TGCAGTGCTAGAGCGAGGGGCAGGGAGCCTTTTAGCAATCAGCCCCAGCATTTT.

This clonotype appeared once. V and J are TRBV4-3 and TRBJ2-2; D is possibly TRBD1 (5 bases). Germline V lookup: CDR1 LGHNA, CDR2 YSLEER. The V and J ends lost 2 bases and 6 bases respectively, with 16 bases between them. The CDR3 consists of 16 residues. The CDR3: CASSQIPGFKAGELFF. In DNA form, the CDR3 reads TGCGCCAGCAGCCAAATCCCAGGGTTTAAAGCCGGGGAGCTGTTTTTT.